The source of this TCR beta chain is a study of monozygotic twins with inflammatory bowel disease (dated by TCRdb to the late 2010s). Turning to the overall study: The full study comprised 30 or so monozygotic twin pairs: nine German pairs (four IBD-concordant, five IBD-discordant) and 19 IBD-discordant Danish pairs. Within discordant pairs, disease-associated traits were sought mainly by comparing IBD patients with their genetically identical healthy co-twins. Each individual had, on average, about 151 000 unique TCRalpha sequences and 181 000 unique TCRbeta sequences available for analysis.

Via the germline V gene (reference sequence), CDR1 is DFQATT and CDR2 SNEGSKA. The CDR3 holds 15 amino acids from the cysteine to the phenylalanine. No DNA accompanies this entry. From each donor, a roughly 2.5 ml peripheral blood sample was collected into PAXgene tubes and stored at -80 degrees C. Total RNA was isolated from whole blood with the PAXgene blood miRNA kit on an automated QIAcube, without T cell sorting. Peripheral blood from monozygotic twin pairs who were concordant or discordant for inflammatory bowel disease underwent deep TCRalpha and TCRbeta repertoire profiling using unique molecular barcoding. Smoking habits were recorded for all twin pairs, and individuals were classified as current, former or never smokers. To note about this clonotype: Its recognized antigen is unknown.

General conclusions and limits of the study: Distinction between different T cell subtypes could not be achieved in the analysis. A decrease in TCRbeta repertoire diversity, as measured by inverse Simpson index, was observed in IBD patients compared with their healthy co-twins. Repertoire similarity did not differ between concordant and discordant twins, which could be due to limited statistical power. Because patients received different immunosuppressive treatments, the repertoires may have picked up extra background noise and variability between individuals. The results gave no support for a single strong signal or clonotype linked to IBD. Compared with healthy twins, IBD patients shared fewer clonotypes with other individuals, and the difference was most pronounced in patients with signs of disease activity.

The library was produced with 5' RACE. Each TCR library was prepared from 3,500 to 4,500 ng of total RNA. For each sample, cDNA was synthesized in eight separate reactions using SMARTScribe reverse transcriptase. During cDNA synthesis, template switching was used to introduce unique molecular identifiers that contained a 6-nucleotide sample barcode. TCRalpha and TCRbeta cDNA was amplified by two nested PCRs of around 15 and 9 cycles, with bead purification after each PCR. Before amplification, the cDNA was both treated with uracil DNA-glycosylase and purified with the QIAquick PCR purification kit. The second PCR added Illumina TruSeq-compatible adapters along with sample-specific barcodes. TapeStation and Qubit were used to check library quality and concentration, and 4.5 to 5 ng of each library was pooled. The pooled libraries were sequenced with 2 x 100 bp reads and custom sequencing primers on an Illumina HiSeq2500 single-index Rapid Run. The original methods were these. MiGEC version 1.2.6 was used for UMI-based consensus assembly, which corrected PCR and sequencing errors. V(D)J alignment, clonotype assembly and CDR3 extraction were performed with MiXCR version 2.1.1. Gene usage, clonotype sharing and MAIT/NKT TCR abundance were normalised by analysing the top 1000, 10 000 and 20 000 clonotypes per sample. After downsampling to 27 000 UMIs, diversity was calculated as the inverse Simpson index using the vegan R package. Statistical testing used paired Mann-Whitney U tests on the discordant twin pairs and applied Benjamini-Hochberg correction for multiple testing. TCRdb reprocessed the reads and lists each CDR3 protein sequence as a single entry, with no DNA. TCRdb, rather than the study authors, made the V and J calls. The sample table gives about 93,000 distinct CDR3 sequences. 7.4% of the sample is taken by the ten largest.

This receptor was obtained from a human donor with ulcerative colitis or Crohn's disease, or a healthy co-twin of an affected twin (not recorded which). The sequence joins TRBV20-1 to TRBJ1-5; as DNA is missing, the TRBD1 call by TCRdb cannot be tested. The sequencing input was blood. The CDR3 here reads CSAMTGGGSNQPQHF.